Included here is one T cell receptor beta chain sequence, with context. Its cognate antigen is unknown. This record belongs to a study of shared clonotypes between healthy human individuals. Findings and caveats of the study: It was expected that sequencing depth would affect clonotype sharing among donors. Richness estimates generally favored naive over memory subsets.

Assay used: immunoSEQ multiplex PCR; TCRdb lists only in-frame clones, some missing. This table has fewer than 350,000 clones, roughly 91% appearing once. CDR3 length: 14 amino acids. Germline V lookup: CDR1 SEHNR, CDR2 FQNEAQ (reference sequence). The V and J ends lost 5 bases and 8 bases, in that order; junction bases with no gene match: 5. The sequenced sample was memory CD8+ T cells sorted from blood. Subset meaning: CD45RO+ cells pooled with CCR7-negative TemRA cells. The chain uses TRBV7-9 and TRBJ1-4; 10 nucleotides align to TRBD1. The origin of this receptor is a man between 18 and 35 years old in good health. The CDR3, as DNA: TGTGCCAGCAGCCCGGACAGGGGGAAGGAAAAACTGTTTTTT. Translated: CASSPDRGKEKLFF.